Following are 26 T cell receptor beta chains from one sample sequenced in a study of PD-L1 blockade in urothelial cancer. The table came from immunoSEQ multiplex PCR; TCRdb's copy has only in-frame clones and leaves some out. The sample lists about 82,000 clones; about 80% were seen once. Source: PBMCs, taken around atezolizumab (anti-PD-L1) treatment. These receptor sequences come from a man aged 65 to 79 with urothelial cancer.

This clone was seen a few times. This sequence joins TRBV18 and TRBJ1-5; 11 bases are shared with TRBD1. After removal of 3 bases from V and 11 bases from J, the junction contained 6 bases not matched to a gene. The CDR3 contains 14 residues. In germline, CDR1 is KGHSH, CDR2 LQKENI. DNA of the CDR3: TGTGCCAGCTCACCCGGGACAGGGGGAGACGCCCAGCATTTT. Encoded protein: CASSPGTGGDAQHF.

This clone was counted many times. The V call is TRBV19, the J call TRBJ1-2; no firm D call. CDR3 length: 13 amino acids. Between the trimmed V and J ends, which lost 3 bases and 7 bases, there was a span of 12 bases. CDR1 is LNHDA and CDR2 is SQIVND in the germline V gene (reference sequence). The CDR3 is CASSMPGAGGYTF. CDR3 sequence (DNA): TGTGCCAGTAGTATGCCAGGTGCTGGTGGCTACACCTTC.

V is TRBV7-2 and J is TRBJ2-2; 11 bases map to TRBD2. The CDR3 covers 16 residues. CDR1 is SGHTA and CDR2 is FQGNSA in the germline V gene. Unmatched junction bases numbered 8, after V lost 2 bases and J lost 9 bases. The CDR3 DNA is TGTGCCAGCAGCTTAAGGGTAGCGGGAGGGCTCCGGGAGCTGTTTTTT. Translated, it gives CASSLRVAGGLRELFF.

The chain employs TRBV11-3 and TRBJ2-1; 9 bases align to TRBD2. V dropped 1 base and J dropped 4; count of bases not matched to a gene: 5. The CDR3 extends over 16 amino acids. Germline V gives CDR1 SGHNT, CDR2 YENEEA. The CDR3: CASSLGVAGGYNEQFF. The CDR3 DNA reads as TGTGCCAGCAGCTTAGGAGTGGCGGGGGGGTACAATGAGCAGTTCTTC.

This clone was picked up a small number of times. This sequence joins TRBV6-1 and TRBJ2-7, with TRBD1 as a possible D gene (5 bases). CDR3 length: 15 residues. V was pared by 3 bases and J by 3 bases, with 15 bases between. Per germline, CDR1 MNHNS and CDR2 SASEGT. The CDR3 loop is CASSEGPNRHYEQYF. The CDR3 DNA is TGTGCCAGCAGTGAGGGGCCCAACAGGCACTACGAGCAGTACTTC.

Of note for this clone: One end of the junction varies from germline; a read error may be responsible. The chain links TRBV11-2 to TRBJ1-5; TRBD1 matches at 8 bases. CDR3 length: 15 amino acids. CDR1 is SGHAT, CDR2 FQNNGV, per germline. Here the CDR3 DNA reads TGTGCCAGCAGCCTAGACAGGGGCAACGGTCAGCCCCAGCATTTT. Protein: CASSLDRGNGQPQHF.

The chain couples TRBV6-1 to TRBJ2-2; D is possibly TRBD2 (5 bases). Germline V lookup: CDR1 MNHNS, CDR2 SASEGT. V lost 2 bases and J 2 bases, leaving 9 bases between the germline ends. The CDR3 extends over 15 amino acids. The CDR3 loop reads CASSEYGSNTGELFF. The CDR3 bases are TGTGCCAGCAGTGAATATGGGAGTAACACCGGGGAGCTGTTTTTT.

V usage is TRBV5-6 and J usage is TRBJ2-5, with TRBD1 matching 8 bases. Trimming cost V 0 bases and J 0 bases; bases outside gene matches: 4. Germline V gene sequence: CDR1 SGHDT, CDR2 YYEEEE. The CDR3 runs 16 residues. CDR3 DNA: TGTGCCAGCAGCTTGGAGTTGGACAGGGACCAAGAGACCCAGTACTTC. It is translated as CASSLELDRDQETQYF.

This clone appeared a few times. The chain combines TRBV4-3 with TRBJ2-3; tentatively, D is TRBD2 (5 bases). Trimming removed 2 bases at V and 4 bases at J, with 13 bases between. This CDR3 is built from 15 residues. Germline V CDR1 and CDR2: LGHNA, YSLEER. The CDR3 bases are TGCGCCAGCAGCCAACCGGGGAACCATCCAGATACGCAGTATTTT. Its translation is CASSQPGNHPDTQYF.

This chain connects TRBV5-6 to TRBJ1-2; 8 bases are a match to TRBD1. The germline V gene encodes CDR1 SGHDT and CDR2 YYEEEE. The CDR3 length is 16 residues. J gave up 6 bases and V 2 bases, and 12 bases lay outside the gene matches. The chain's CDR3 is CASSFSQGALLDGYTF. The CDR3 DNA is TGTGCCAGCAGCTTCAGCCAGGGGGCTCTGTTGGATGGCTACACCTTC.

The V call is TRBV6-5, the J call TRBJ2-3; TRBD1 matches 7 bases. Germline trimming cut 5 bases from V and 8 bases from J; bases unmatched to any gene: 7. Germline CDR1 MNHEY, CDR2 SVGAGI. The CDR3 has 13 residues. As DNA, the CDR3 is TGTGCCAGCAGTGACCCGGGACAGCGTACGCAGTATTTT. It specifies CASSDPGQRTQYF.

This clone was seen at least ten times. The rearrangement links TRBV20-1 to TRBJ2-7; 8 bases map to TRBD1. With V trimmed by 8 bases and J by 5 bases, 5 bases remained unmatched. CDR3 length equals 11 residues. Germline V gene data show CDR1 as DFQATT and CDR2 as SNEGSKA (reference sequence). Here the CDR3 reads CSLGQGDEQYF. CDR3 sequence (DNA): TGCAGTCTTGGACAGGGCGACGAGCAGTACTTC.

This chain joins TRBV11-3 and TRBJ2-5; D is possibly TRBD1 (5 bases). Germline loops: CDR1 SGHNT, CDR2 YENEEA. The germline V and J ends were trimmed by 3 bases and 4 bases, with 12 bases remaining between them. The CDR3 covers 14 residues. In DNA form, the CDR3 reads TGTGCCAGCAGCTTCGACAGCCTATTAGAGACCCAGTACTTC. It codes for CASSFDSLLETQYF.

V and J are TRBV5-1 and TRBJ2-2; 7 bases agree with TRBD1. CDR3 length: 15 amino acids. V lost 5 bases to trimming and J lost 0 bases; unmatched junction nucleotides: 4. Germline CDR1 reads SGHRS; CDR2 reads YFSETQ. CDR3 residues: CASSDDRANTGELFF. CDR3 in DNA: TGCGCCAGCAGTGACGACAGGGCGAACACCGGGGAGCTGTTTTTT.

This clone was observed a handful of times. The genes are TRBV19 and TRBJ1-5; 9 bases map to TRBD1. Germline V gene sequence: CDR1 LNHDA, CDR2 SQIVND (reference sequence). The V and J ends lost 7 bases and 2 bases, in that order; junction bases with no gene match: 15. The length of the CDR3 is 18 residues. DNA of the CDR3: TGTGCCAGTATCGAACGCGGGACAGGGTGGTCTGGCAATCAGCCCCAGCATTTT. Amino acid sequence: CASIERGTGWSGNQPQHF.

The CDR3 DNA follows: TGTGCTTGGGGGACACCGAACCAAGAGACCCAGTACTTC. Protein sequence: CAWGTPNQETQYF. The chain employs TRBV25-1 and TRBJ2-5; perhaps TRBD1 as D (6 bases). This CDR3 is 13 amino acids long. CDR1 and CDR2 (germline): MGHDK, SYGVNS.

The chain recombines TRBV14 with TRBJ2-7, with TRBD1 as a possible D gene (5 bases). Germline V CDR1 and CDR2: SGHDN, FVKESK. The CDR3 runs 14 residues. Trimming pared 0 bases from V and 6 bases from J, leaving 12 bases between. The CDR3 loop reads CASSQEIRVGEQYF. CDR3 sequence (DNA): TGTGCCAGCAGCCAAGAAATCAGGGTAGGCGAGCAGTACTTC.

A few counts support this clone. In DNA, the CDR3 is TGTGCCACAGAGGACAGGGACGAGACCCAGTACTTC. This encodes CATEDRDETQYF. The chain has TRBV2 and TRBJ2-5, with 8 bases aligning to TRBD1. Germline trimming cut 10 bases from V and 5 bases from J; bases unmatched to any gene: 6. Germline CDR1 is SNHLY and CDR2 is FYNNEI. This CDR3 is 12 amino acids long.

This chain uses TRBV7-8 with TRBJ2-7, with 10 bases that match TRBD1. CDR1 and CDR2 (germline): SGHVS, FQNEAQ. The CDR3 is 15 residues long. V shed 1 base, J shed 4 bases, and the junction held 4 bases outside the gene matches. The CDR3 spells CASSLDGTGAYEQYF. Here the CDR3 DNA reads TGTGCCAGCAGCTTAGACGGGACAGGGGCATACGAGCAGTACTTC.

The CDR3 sequence is CAILARVGTGELFF. The CDR3, as DNA: TGTGCCATCTTGGCCAGGGTCGGCACCGGGGAGCTGTTTTTT. The genes are TRBV10-3 and TRBJ2-2, with a weak D call TRBD1 (5 bases). The ends were cut back, 8 bases at V and 4 bases at J, with 14 bases in the middle. The CDR3 consists of 14 residues. CDR1 is ENHRY and CDR2 is SYGVKD in the germline V gene.

The genes are TRBV27 and TRBJ2-7; tentatively, D is TRBD2 (6 bases). The CDR3 is 16 amino acids. Germline CDR1 MNHEY, CDR2 SMNVEV (reference sequence). V was pared by 4 bases and J by 4 bases, with 20 bases between. The CDR3: CASSSPGLPPPYEQYF. The DNA for the CDR3 is TGTGCCAGCAGTTCTCCGGGACTCCCCCCTCCATACGAGCAGTACTTC.

For the CDR3, the DNA is TGTGCCAGCAGTTACGGGACAGAGAACTACGAGCAGTACTTC. Encoded protein: CASSYGTENYEQYF. The chain joins TRBV6-6 to TRBJ2-7, with 7 bases fitting TRBD1. Trimming took 2 bases from V and 3 from J; bases not matched to a gene: 4. CDR3 size: 14 residues. Germline V gene data show CDR1 as MNHNY and CDR2 as SVGAGI (reference sequence).

The V call is TRBV5-6, the J call TRBJ2-7, with D unclear. Trimming left V 0 bases short and J 2 bases short, with 9 bases between. The germline CDR1 and CDR2 sequences are SGHDT and YYEEEE. The CDR3 length is 14 residues. The CDR3 DNA sequence: TGTGCCAGCAGCTTGGCCGGGTCCCCCTACGAGCAGTACTTC. Translated, it gives CASSLAGSPYEQYF.

About this clone: In the same sample, other DNA sequences code for this CDR3. V is TRBV5-1 and J is TRBJ2-2; tentatively, D is TRBD1 (6 bases). This CDR3 has 15 amino acids. Germline V lookup: CDR1 SGHRS, CDR2 YFSETQ. V was shortened by 4 bases and J by 3 bases, with 13 bases between the two germline ends. CDR3 loop: CASSLGAGDTGELFF. The DNA for the CDR3 is TGCGCCAGCAGCCTCGGGGCAGGGGACACCGGGGAGCTGTTTTTT.

The chain is built from TRBV4-2 and TRBJ2-7, with a possible D match to TRBD2 (6 bases). The V end lost 4 bases, the J end lost 3 bases, and 13 bases lay between the germline ends. Germline CDR1 and CDR2: LGHNA and YNFKEQ. There are 14 residues in the CDR3. The CDR3 nucleotides are TGTGCCAGCAGCCGGGAGGACGGATACTACGAGCAGTACTTC. This codes for CASSREDGYYEQYF.

This clone was counted between two and nine times. The V call is TRBV5-5, the J call TRBJ2-5, with 8 bases matching TRBD2. V was pared by 0 bases and J by 2 bases, with 6 bases of the junction left unmatched. Germline CDR1 is SGHKS and CDR2 is YYEKEE (reference sequence). This CDR3 spans 16 amino acids. CDR3 protein: CASSLVSGGPQETQYF. CDR3 DNA: TGTGCCAGCAGCTTGGTATCGGGGGGGCCGCAAGAGACCCAGTACTTC.